What follows are 27 T cell receptor beta chains derived from one specimen sequenced in a study of T cell repertoires in ileal Crohn's disease. Time point given: neoterminal ileum biopsy at postoperative endoscopy, about 6 months after surgery. Clones were read by immunoSEQ multiplex PCR, and TCRdb kept only the in-frame ones, dropping some. The profile shows about 62,000 clones, 85% to 90% of them singletons. The sequencing input was ileal tissue. These receptor sequences come from an adult with Crohn's disease.

The chain recombines TRBV11-3 with TRBJ1-1, with a tentative D call TRBD1 (6 bases). CDR1 SGHNT and CDR2 YENEEA come from the germline V gene. The CDR3 runs 16 residues. The germline V and J ends were trimmed by 6 bases and 1 base, with 18 bases remaining between them. As DNA, the CDR3 is TGTGCCAGCAGAGGGGCGGGGGCAGGGGCGAACACTGAAGCTTTCTTT. Residues: CASRGAGAGANTEAFF. Supplemented by reference TRBV11-3 and TRBJ1-1, the full variable domain reads EAGVVQSPRYKIIEKKQPVAFWCNPISGHNTLYWYLQNLGQGPELLIRYENEEAVDDSQLPKDRFSAERLKGVDSTLKIQPAELGDSAVYLCASRGAGAGANTEAFFGQGTRLTVV.

The genes are TRBV5-4 and TRBJ1-1, with D tentatively TRBD1 (5 bases). Germline V lookup: CDR1 SGHNT, CDR2 YYREEE (reference sequence). V was pared by 1 base and J by 4 bases, with 11 bases between. This CDR3 region has 14 residues. This chain's CDR3 is CASSLLGRITEAFF. CDR3 sequence (DNA): TGTGCCAGCAGCTTGCTGGGGCGCATCACTGAAGCTTTCTTT.

The V and J genes are TRBV4-3 and TRBJ1-2, with D tentatively TRBD1 (6 bases). The germline V gene has CDR1 LGHNA and CDR2 YSLEER. The CDR3 covers 16 residues. V was pared by 0 bases and J by 0 bases, with 11 bases between. In DNA, the CDR3 is TGCGCCAGCAGCCAAGACGTGACAGGTACTAACTATGGCTACACCTTC. It codes for CASSQDVTGTNYGYTF.

V is TRBV30 and J is TRBJ1-1, with D possibly being TRBD1 (5 bases). The CDR3 runs to 12 residues. CDR1 and CDR2 (germline): GTSNPN, SVGIG (reference sequence). CDR3 protein: CAYRQGNTEAFF. The CDR3 coding sequence is TGTGCTTATCGCCAGGGAAACACTGAAGCTTTCTTT.

The CDR3 nucleotides read TGTGCCAGCAGTTTAACGGGACAGGGCAACTATGGCTACACCTTC. Translation: CASSLTGQGNYGYTF. The rearrangement joins TRBV27 to TRBJ1-2, with TRBD1 matching 9 bases. V was clipped by 2 bases and J by 2 bases; unmatched bases: 3. The length of the CDR3 is 15 residues. Germline CDR1 and CDR2: MNHEY and SMNVEV (reference sequence).

The sample holds one count of this clone. This sequence joins TRBV5-1 and TRBJ1-5; possibly TRBD1 for D (5 bases). V lost 1 base and J 4 bases, leaving 6 bases between the germline ends. The length of the CDR3 is 13 residues. Per the germline V gene, CDR1 is SGHRS and CDR2 is YFSETQ. The CDR3 loop is CASSLSGNQPQHF. CDR3 coding DNA: TGCGCCAGCAGCTTGTCAGGGAATCAGCCCCAGCATTTT.

This clone was detected only a few times. V gene TRBV6-1 combines with J gene TRBJ1-6, with a weak D call TRBD1 (5 bases). This CDR3 is built from 13 residues. Germline CDR1 reads MNHNS; CDR2 reads SASEGT. V lost 6 bases, J lost 5 bases, and 8 bases lay in between. The DNA of the CDR3 is TGTGCCAGCAGGGACACCAATAATTCACCCCTCCACTTT. Encoded protein: CASRDTNNSPLHF.

The rearrangement joins TRBV12-5 to TRBJ2-7; D gene unclear. Germline-derived CDR1 and CDR2 are LGHNT and FRNRAP. Trimming pared 8 bases from V and 2 bases from J, leaving 16 bases between. The CDR3 has 14 residues. Here the CDR3 DNA reads TGTGCTAGTCTTGCGGCAGAGGTTACCTACGAGCAGTACTTC. Translated, it gives CASLAAEVTYEQYF.

A single count supports this clone. The chain combines TRBV6-5 with TRBJ1-2, with 7 bases that match TRBD1. The CDR3 covers 14 residues. V trimming: 2 bases; J trimming: 4 bases; junction bases outside the gene matches: 4. Germline V lookup: CDR1 MNHEY, CDR2 SVGAGI. The chain's CDR3 is CASSYGDSSYGYTF. In nucleotides, the CDR3 is TGTGCCAGCAGTTACGGGGACAGTTCCTATGGCTACACCTTC.

This clone occurred once. The chain combines TRBV5-1 with TRBJ1-4; 10 nucleotides align to TRBD1. The trim removed 0 bases at V and 0 bases at J, leaving 5 bases unmatched. Germline-derived CDR1 and CDR2 are SGHRS and YFSETQ. The CDR3 covers 18 residues. Here the CDR3 DNA reads TGCGCCAGCAGCTTGGGGTGGGACAGGGGATCAACTAATGAAAAACTGTTTTTT. This codes for CASSLGWDRGSTNEKLFF.

The V call is TRBV28, the J call TRBJ1-2, with D possibly TRBD1 on 5 matching bases. CDR1 is MDHEN, CDR2 SYDVKM, per germline. Trimming took off 4 bases at V and 11 bases at J, with 11 bases between the two ends. The CDR3 totals 11 residues. The CDR3 DNA reads TGTGCCAGCAGTTCCCGAACAGGTTACACCTTC. Translated, it gives CASSSRTGYTF.

The chain joins TRBV6-5 to TRBJ2-5; 7 bases are a match to TRBD1. The CDR3 extends over 14 amino acids. Germline V gene sequence: CDR1 MNHEY, CDR2 SVGAGI. V lost 2 bases, J lost 2 bases, and 2 bases stayed unmatched. The CDR3 nucleotides read TGTGCCAGCAGTTACCCGGGACAGCAAGAGACCCAGTACTTC. Its translation is CASSYPGQQETQYF.

The V and J genes are TRBV7-9 and TRBJ2-1, with 8 bases identical to TRBD2. The CDR3 covers 17 residues. The V gene's germline CDR1 is SEHNR and CDR2 FQNEAQ (reference sequence). J gave up 6 bases and V 1 base, and 11 bases lay outside the gene matches. In nucleotides, the CDR3 is TGTGCCAGCAGCTTAGGGCGGACTAGCCGAACAATCAATGAGCAGTTCTTC. Amino acids: CASSLGRTSRTINEQFF.

The J gene is TRBJ2-1, the V gene TRBV6-5, with 7 bases fitting TRBD2. Per germline, CDR1 MNHEY and CDR2 SVGAGI. The CDR3 sequence is 11 residues long. V lost 7 bases to trimming and J lost 8 bases; unmatched junction nucleotides: 2. The CDR3 loop is CASTRGDEQFF. For the CDR3, the DNA is TGTGCCAGCACCCGGGGGGATGAGCAGTTCTTC.

The chain carries TRBV29-1 and TRBJ2-1; 8 nucleotides align to TRBD2. Looked up from germline, CDR1 is SQVTM and CDR2 is ANQGSEA. This CDR3 is 15 amino acids long. With V trimmed by 3 bases and J by 7 bases, 11 bases remained unmatched. Here the CDR3 reads CSVDSGSIQVNEQFF. The CDR3 nucleotides read TGCAGCGTTGACAGCGGGAGCATTCAAGTGAATGAGCAGTTCTTC.

The chain links TRBV30 to TRBJ2-7; tentatively, D is TRBD2 (5 bases). This CDR3 is built from 14 residues. The V and J ends lost 0 bases and 0 bases respectively, with 9 bases between them. CDR1 GTSNPN and CDR2 SVGIG come from the germline V gene (reference sequence). This CDR3 reads CAWSVPRVSYEQYF. For the CDR3, the DNA is TGTGCCTGGAGTGTACCGAGGGTCTCCTACGAGCAGTACTTC.

The J gene is TRBJ1-5, the V gene TRBV20-1; D gene uncertain. Trimming took off 3 bases at V and 6 bases at J, with 6 bases between the two ends. This CDR3 region has 11 residues. CDR1 is DFQATT and CDR2 is SNEGSKA in the germline V gene (reference sequence). Here the CDR3 reads CSASSGQPQHF. CDR3 bases: TGCAGTGCTAGTTCCGGTCAGCCCCAGCATTTT.

The CDR3 is CASSPRDRVADTQYF. The CDR3 DNA reads TGTGCCAGCAGCCCTCGCGACAGGGTCGCAGATACGCAGTATTTT. This sequence joins TRBV7-9 and TRBJ2-3; 7 nucleotides agree with TRBD1. The CDR3 covers 15 residues. V lost 5 bases, J lost 4 bases, and 9 bases stayed unmatched. Looked up from germline, CDR1 is SEHNR and CDR2 is FQNEAQ (reference sequence).

This chain connects TRBV28 to TRBJ1-2; possible D gene TRBD1, 5 bases. Germline assignment: CDR1 MDHEN and CDR2 SYDVKM. The CDR3 spans 13 residues. Trimming took off 6 bases at V and 2 bases at J, with 10 bases between the two ends. The CDR3 region has the DNA TGTGCCAGCAGAGTAGACAGAAACTATGGCTACACCTTC. Its protein is CASRVDRNYGYTF.

The count of this clone is one. The chain joins TRBV5-4 to TRBJ1-2, with 9 bases lining up with TRBD1. The V gene's germline CDR1 is SGHNT and CDR2 YYREEE (reference sequence). The length of the CDR3 is 15 residues. Losses at the gene ends were 1 base for V and 2 bases for J; bases not matched to a gene: 3. The CDR3 is CASSLQGTGNYGYTF. The CDR3 DNA sequence: TGTGCCAGCAGCTTGCAGGGGACAGGGAACTATGGCTACACCTTC.

This chain links TRBV28 with TRBJ2-5; D is undetermined. Germline V lookup: CDR1 MDHEN, CDR2 SYDVKM. Between the trimmed V and J ends, which lost 3 bases and 1 base, there was a span of 6 bases. The CDR3 spans 13 residues. The CDR3 spells CASSFPLQETQYF. CDR3 nucleotide sequence: TGTGCCAGCAGTTTCCCCCTCCAAGAGACCCAGTACTTC.

This sequence joins TRBV25-1 and TRBJ1-2; 7 bases agree with TRBD1. There are 13 residues in the CDR3. Trimming removed 4 bases from V and 7 bases from J; junction bases left unmatched: 6. Germline CDR1 MGHDK, CDR2 SYGVNS. Here the CDR3 reads CASSAAGGRGYTF. CDR3 nucleotide sequence: TGTGCCAGCAGTGCGGCAGGGGGACGTGGCTACACCTTC.

This clone turned up a few times. V and J are TRBV6-6 and TRBJ1-1; D unclear. CDR1 is MNHNY, CDR2 SVGAGI, per germline (reference sequence). Deletions cut 5 bases from V and 8 bases from J, with 3 bases between. The CDR3 is 9 amino acids. CDR3 amino acids: CASSTEAFF. In nucleotides, the CDR3 is TGTGCCAGCAGTACAGAAGCTTTCTTT.

V gene TRBV9 combines with J gene TRBJ1-1; D perhaps matches TRBD1 (6 bases). Trimming took 4 bases from V and 7 from J, leaving 17 bases between them. Germline CDR1 and CDR2: SGDLS and YYNGEE. This CDR3 comprises 14 residues. CDR3 in DNA: TGTGCCAGCAGCAGCCCAACCAGGGGCTATGAAGCTTTCTTT. This codes for CASSSPTRGYEAFF.

This clone was found a few times. This chain uses TRBV2 with TRBJ1-1, with 10 nucleotides matching TRBD1. This CDR3 region has 12 residues. Germline assignment: CDR1 SNHLY and CDR2 FYNNEI. Trimming took 6 bases from V and 8 from J; bases not matched to a gene: 3. In nucleotides, the CDR3 is TGTGCCAGCAGGCAGGACAGGGGGGAAGCTTTCTTT. Protein: CASRQDRGEAFF. Drawing the rest from reference TRBV2 and TRBJ1-1, the complete variable domain is EPEVTQTPSHQVTQMGQEVILRCVPISNHLYFYWYRQILGQKVEFLVSFYNNEISEKSEIFDDQFSVERPDGSNFTLKIRSTKLEDSAMYFCASRQDRGEAFFGQGTRLTVV.

The V gene is TRBV7-6, the J gene TRBJ2-2; 8 nucleotides match TRBD1. CDR3 length: 13 amino acids. In germline, CDR1 is SGHVS, CDR2 FNYEAQ. Germline trimming cut 5 bases from V and 7 bases from J; bases unmatched to any gene: 3. The CDR3 DNA reads as TGTGCCAGCAGCCCACAGGGGGTCGGGGAGCTGTTTTTT. It codes for CASSPQGVGELFF.

A single count supports this clone. V usage is TRBV19 and J usage is TRBJ1-5; a possible D gene is TRBD1 (5 bases). Germline assignment: CDR1 LNHDA and CDR2 SQIVND (reference sequence). Between the trimmed V and J ends, which lost 5 bases and 5 bases, there was a span of 10 bases. The CDR3 is made up of 13 amino acids. CDR3 sequence reads: CASSWTFDQPQHF. The CDR3 nucleotides are TGTGCCAGTAGTTGGACATTCGATCAGCCCCAGCATTTT.